This T cell receptor beta chain was captured in a study of shared clonotypes between healthy human individuals. There are 13 residues in the CDR3. Germline-derived CDR1 and CDR2 are MGHRA and YSYEKL. Trimming took off 1 base at V and 8 bases at J, with 9 bases between the two ends. Deep-level running was used for the assay. Each cell subset's genomic DNA was divided evenly among several immunoSEQ plates. Authors' data handling: Filtering of immunoSEQ junctional sequences could not match full-length read filtering. Profiling relied on immunoSEQ multiplex PCR, and the TCRdb table lists in-frame clones only, not all of them. V and J calls plus clone size are reproduced from that table; the DNA served to infer D and trimming. The sample contains 450,000 to 600,000 clones, around 80% of which appear only once.

The sample taken for sequencing was PBMCs. The origin of this receptor is a woman aged 40 to 50 in good health. Some clones in this sample may be carry-over from other donors' samples. The V call is TRBV4-1, the J call TRBJ1-3; D is undetermined. This CDR3 reads CASSQVGSDTIYF. The CDR3 DNA follows: TGCGCCAGCAGCCAAGTCGGGAGTGACACCATATATTTT.